The clone carrying this T cell receptor beta chain was seen a few times. This entry belongs to a study of shared clonotypes between healthy human individuals. The material for each subset, its genomic DNA, was split evenly across several immunoSEQ plates. Per the authors' pipeline: ImmunoSEQ output lacked quality scores and full-length reads, limiting matched filtering. The data were produced by immunoSEQ multiplex PCR, yet TCRdb's version contains in-frame clones alone and is incomplete. Clone size and V and J calls were adopted from that table, with D and trimming inferred from the DNA. The repertoire holds around 980,000 clones, with more than 75% as singletons. V was cut by 6 bases and J by 5 bases, with 22 bases left in between. This CDR3 contains 16 residues. Germline loops: CDR1 KGHSH, CDR2 LQKENI.

The chain couples TRBV18 to TRBJ1-2; D unresolved. The sequence was obtained from a man aged 18 to 35 in good health. Some clones in this sample may be carry-over from other donors' samples. Sequencing was carried out using memory CD4+ T cells from PBMCs. Sample subset: CD45RA-negative fraction. CDR3 sequence reads: CASSESKTLVEYGYTF. In nucleotides, the CDR3 is TGTGCCAGCTCCGAGTCGAAAACCCTCGTTGAATATGGCTACACCTTC.